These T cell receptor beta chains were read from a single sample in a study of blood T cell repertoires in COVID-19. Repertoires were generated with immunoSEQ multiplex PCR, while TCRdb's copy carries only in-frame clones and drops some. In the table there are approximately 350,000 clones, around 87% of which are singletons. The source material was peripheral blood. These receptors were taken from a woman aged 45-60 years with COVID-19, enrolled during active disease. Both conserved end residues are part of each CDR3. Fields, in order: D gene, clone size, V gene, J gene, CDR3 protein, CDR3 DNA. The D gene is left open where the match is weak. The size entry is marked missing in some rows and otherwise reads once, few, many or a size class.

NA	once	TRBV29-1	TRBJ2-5	CSGAGSGKTQYF	TGCAGCGGGGCCGGATCCGGGAAGACCCAGTACTTC
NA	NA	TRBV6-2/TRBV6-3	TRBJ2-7	CASSYIASGDHGQYF	TGTGCCAGCAGTTACATCGCGTCGGGTGATCACGGGCAGTACTTC
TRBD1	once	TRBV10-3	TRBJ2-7	CAINGTVPSYEQYF	TGTGCCATCAATGGGACAGTACCCTCCTACGAGCAGTACTTC
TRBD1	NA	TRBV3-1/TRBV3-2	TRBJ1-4	CASSPGQGIGANEKLFF	TGTGCCAGCAGCCCGGGACAGGGGATCGGGGCTAATGAAAAACTGTTTTTT
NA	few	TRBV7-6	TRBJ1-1	CASSTGSGLNTEAFF	TGTGCCAGCAGCACAGGTTCAGGACTAAACACTGAAGCTTTCTTT
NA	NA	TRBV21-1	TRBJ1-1	CASSVGQKNTEAFF	TGTGCCAGCAGCGTCGGACAGAAAAACACTGAAGCTTTCTTT
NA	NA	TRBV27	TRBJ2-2	CASSWGQNTGELFF	TGTGCCAGCAGCTGGGGGCAGAACACCGGGGAGCTGTTTTTT
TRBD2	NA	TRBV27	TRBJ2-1	CASSPRTSGRNNEQFF	TGTGCCAGCAGTCCCCGTACTAGCGGGAGGAACAATGAGCAGTTCTTC
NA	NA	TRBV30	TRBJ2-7	CACRDNPYEQYF	TGTGCCTGTCGGGACAACCCCTACGAGCAGTACTTC
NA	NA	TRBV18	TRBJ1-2	CASSPDSDYGYTF	TGTGCCAGCTCACCCGACAGTGACTATGGCTACACCTTC
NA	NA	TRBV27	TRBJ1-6	CASSFLGGGLNSPLHF	TGTGCCAGCAGTTTCCTGGGGGGGGGACTAAATTCACCCCTCCACTTT
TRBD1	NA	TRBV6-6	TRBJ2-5	CASSPTGTLQETQYF	TGTGCCAGCAGCCCGACAGGGACGCTACAAGAGACCCAGTACTTC
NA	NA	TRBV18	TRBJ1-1	CASSPRSVNTEAFF	TGTGCCAGCTCTCCGAGGTCGGTGAACACTGAAGCTTTCTTT
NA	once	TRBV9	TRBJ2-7	CASSVEEISYEQYF	TGTGCCAGCAGCGTAGAAGAGATCTCCTACGAGCAGTACTTC
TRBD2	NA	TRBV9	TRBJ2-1	CASSVLAEGVGEQFF	TGTGCCAGCAGCGTACTAGCGGAAGGTGTCGGTGAGCAGTTCTTC
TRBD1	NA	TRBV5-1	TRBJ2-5	CASSRSGTGGETQYF	TGCGCCAGCAGCAGATCCGGGACAGGGGGGGAGACCCAGTACTTC
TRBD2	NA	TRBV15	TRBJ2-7	CATSGTSGRDEQYF	TGTGCCACCAGCGGGACTAGCGGGAGGGACGAGCAGTACTTC
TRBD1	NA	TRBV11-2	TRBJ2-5	CASSLVDLAGGETQYF	TGTGCCAGCAGCTTGGTTGACTTGGCAGGGGGAGAGACCCAGTACTTC
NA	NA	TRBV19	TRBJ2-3	CASSIERTASTDTQYF	TGTGCCAGTAGTATAGAACGGACAGCTAGCACAGATACGCAGTATTTT
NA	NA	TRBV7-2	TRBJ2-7	CASSIRQTTYEQYF	TGTGCCAGCAGCATTAGACAGACAACCTACGAGCAGTACTTC
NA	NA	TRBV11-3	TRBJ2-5	CASSLEKRETQYF	TGTGCCAGCAGCTTAGAAAAGAGAGAGACCCAGTACTTC
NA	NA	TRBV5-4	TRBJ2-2	CASSLVQNTGELFF	TGTGCCAGCAGCTTGGTACAAAACACCGGGGAGCTGTTTTTT
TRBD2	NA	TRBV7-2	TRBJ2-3	CASSLGASGRTDTQYF	TGTGCCAGCAGCTTAGGGGCTAGCGGGAGGACAGATACGCAGTATTTT
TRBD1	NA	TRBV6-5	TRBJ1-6	CAARAIQGGNSPLHF	TGTGCCGCCAGGGCCATACAGGGGGGGAATTCACCCCTCCACTTT
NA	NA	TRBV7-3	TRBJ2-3	CASSLLGLGTQYF	TGTGCCAGCAGCTTATTGGGACTCGGTACGCAGTATTTT
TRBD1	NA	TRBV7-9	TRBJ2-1	CASSTTGGGEQFF	TGTGCCAGCAGCACCACAGGGGGCGGTGAGCAGTTCTTC
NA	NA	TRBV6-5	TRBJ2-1	CASRGQPLQINEQFF	TGTGCCAGCAGAGGACAGCCGCTACAGATTAATGAGCAGTTCTTC
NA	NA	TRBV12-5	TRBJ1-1	CASGRTGIEAFF	TGTGCTAGTGGACGAACAGGGATTGAAGCTTTCTTT
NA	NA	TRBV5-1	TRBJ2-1	CASSTPPGAALSSYNEQFF	TGCGCCAGCAGCACTCCCCCTGGGGCGGCTCTTAGCTCCTACAATGAGCAGTTCTTC
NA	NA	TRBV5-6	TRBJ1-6	CASSLPGSRDSPLHF	TGTGCCAGCAGCTTACCGGGAAGTAGAGATTCACCCCTCCACTTT
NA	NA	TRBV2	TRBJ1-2	CASSESGVDNGYTF	TGTGCCAGCAGTGAGTCAGGGGTGGATAATGGCTACACCTTC
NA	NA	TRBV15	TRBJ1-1	CATSRDLGQTNRDRTTEAFF	TGTGCCACCAGCAGAGATCTCGGCCAAACAAACAGGGACCGAACAACTGAAGCTTTCTTT
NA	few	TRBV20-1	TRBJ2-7	CSAAPYEQYF	TGCAGTGCAGCCCCGTACGAGCAGTACTTC
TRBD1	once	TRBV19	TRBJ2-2	CATKIKRPGQGYFGELFF	TGTGCCACCAAAATTAAACGGCCGGGACAGGGATACTTTGGGGAGCTGTTTTTT
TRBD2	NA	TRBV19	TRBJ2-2	CASTLAGGWTGELFF	TGTGCCAGTACTCTAGCGGGAGGTTGGACCGGGGAGCTGTTTTTT
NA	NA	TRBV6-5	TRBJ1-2	CASSYSQVVGGYTF	TGTGCCAGCAGTTATAGTCAGGTGGTAGGTGGCTACACCTTC
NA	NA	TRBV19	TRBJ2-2	CASSIRRGPSGELFF	TGTGCCAGTAGTATAAGGAGGGGGCCTTCCGGGGAGCTGTTTTTT
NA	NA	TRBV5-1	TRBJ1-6	CASTTGGSSYNSPLHF	TGCGCCAGCACCACTGGAGGGAGCTCCTATAATTCACCCCTCCACTTT
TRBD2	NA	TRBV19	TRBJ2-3	CASSSRTSVSTDTQYF	TGTGCCAGTAGTTCCCGGACTAGCGTTAGCACAGATACGCAGTATTTT
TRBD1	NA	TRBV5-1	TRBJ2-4	CASSQGTGIKNIQYF	TGCGCCAGCAGCCAAGGGACAGGGATCAAAAACATTCAGTACTTC
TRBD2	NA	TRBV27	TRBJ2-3	CATRRGSYTDTQYF	TGTGCCACCCGACGCGGGAGCTACACAGATACGCAGTATTTT
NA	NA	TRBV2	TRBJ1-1	CASSDLSDSLTLNTEAFF	TGTGCCAGCAGTGATTTATCGGACAGCCTCACTTTGAACACTGAAGCTTTCTTT
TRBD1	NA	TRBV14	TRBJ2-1	CASSQDVGTGVYNEQFF	TGTGCCAGCAGCCAAGATGTGGGGACAGGGGTCTACAATGAGCAGTTCTTC
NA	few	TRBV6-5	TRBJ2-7	CASSPKPFSYEQYF	TGTGCCAGCAGCCCAAAGCCGTTCTCCTACGAGCAGTACTTC
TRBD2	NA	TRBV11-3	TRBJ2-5	CASSLGLAGGPYQETQYF	TGTGCCAGCAGCCTAGGACTAGCGGGAGGGCCGTACCAAGAGACCCAGTACTTC
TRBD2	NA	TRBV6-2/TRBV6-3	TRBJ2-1	CASSYSSDGAGEVNNEQFF	TGTGCCAGCAGTTACTCTTCGGATGGGGCGGGAGAGGTAAACAATGAGCAGTTCTTC
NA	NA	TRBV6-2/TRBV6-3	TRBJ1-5	CASSYEDKASQSPQHF	TGTGCCAGCAGTTACGAGGACAAGGCCTCGCAGTCGCCCCAGCATTTT
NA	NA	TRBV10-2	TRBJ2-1	CASSEGLKHNEQFF	TGCGCCAGCTCAGAGGGACTCAAACACAATGAGCAGTTCTTC
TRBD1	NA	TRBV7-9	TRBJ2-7	CASSLGQGAGGEQYF	TGTGCCAGCAGCCTTGGACAGGGGGCAGGGGGCGAGCAGTACTTC
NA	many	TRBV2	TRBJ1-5	CASSQTGNQPQHF	TGTGCCAGCAGTCAAACAGGGAATCAGCCCCAGCATTTT
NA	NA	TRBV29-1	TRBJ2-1	CSVELPREFF	TGCAGCGTTGAACTCCCCCGGGAGTTCTTC
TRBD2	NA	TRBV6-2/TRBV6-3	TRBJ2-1	CASSYSGLAGWGGQFF	TGTGCCAGCAGTTACTCTGGACTAGCGGGCTGGGGTGGGCAGTTCTTC
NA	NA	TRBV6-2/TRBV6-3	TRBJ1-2	CASSTWGTGNRYGYTF	TGTGCCAGCAGCACATGGGGTACAGGGAACCGTTATGGCTACACCTTC
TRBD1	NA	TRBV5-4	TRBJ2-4	CASSLGQGPKNIQYF	TGTGCCAGCAGCTTGGGACAGGGGCCTAAAAACATTCAGTACTTC
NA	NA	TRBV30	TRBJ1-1	CAWTKNTEAFF	TGTGCCTGGACCAAGAACACTGAAGCTTTCTTT
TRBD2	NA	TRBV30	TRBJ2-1	CAWIMGLAGFNEQFF	TGTGCCTGGATTATGGGACTAGCGGGTTTCAATGAGCAGTTCTTC
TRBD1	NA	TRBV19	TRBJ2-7	CASKGGQGASYEQYF	TGTGCCAGTAAAGGGGGACAGGGGGCCTCCTACGAGCAGTACTTC